This TCR beta chain was found in a study of T-cell reconstitution after alpha-beta-depleted transplantation in children. Note on this clonotype: No antigen is known for it.

A TCRbeta library incorporating unique molecular identifiers was prepared. Each CDR3 protein is one row after TCRdb ran MiXCR on the PCR reads. There are roughly 240,000 distinct CDR3 sequences in the sample; 8.2% occur only once, and just under 6.5% lies in the top ten. The ends were cut back, 6 bases at V and 8 bases at J, with 17 bases in the middle. The CDR3 is 14 amino acids. Overall study findings and caveats: High day-60 TCRbeta diversity in some patients came from surviving recipient T cells and thymic progenitors. As was reported, about two months after transplant, alpha-beta T cells came from several hundred expanded graft clones. The authors attributed T-cell counts and diversity one year after transplant mostly to newly produced T cells.

The TCR originated in a male patient younger than 18 who had a stem cell transplant for acute lymphoblastic leukemia, so the T cells may come from the graft donor. The V gene is TRBV23-1, the J gene TRBJ2-1; no clear D. TRBV23-1 is placed among ORFs of uncertain function. The specimen comprised PBMCs, mostly from graft donor cells, sampled 180 days after TCRalphabeta/CD19-depleted stem cell transplant. This CDR3 is CASSKGPTRDEQFF. The DNA for the CDR3 is TGCGCCAGCAGCAAAGGCCCCACTCGCGATGAGCAGTTCTTC.